This paragraph covers one T cell receptor beta chain sequence. Germline V lookup: CDR1 MNHEY, CDR2 SMNVEV (reference sequence). The length of the CDR3 is 14 residues. V lost 6 bases and J lost 0, with 11 bases in between. These data come from a study of CD8 T cells in Susac syndrome. Patients with stable or active relapsing-remitting disease, all of them treatment-naive, made up the multiple sclerosis controls. With random hexamers, 0.5 to 1 ug RNA was reverse transcribed. Coverage of TCR beta CDR3 amplification by immunoSEQ multiplex PCR extended to 54 Vbeta and 13 Jbeta. A single record per CDR3 protein comes from TCRdb applying MiXCR to the immunoSEQ multiplex PCR reads. This table holds approximately 300,000 distinct CDR3 sequences, roughly 85% found once.

The specimen was CD8+ T cells from PBMCs. The chain joins TRBV27 to TRBJ1-2; D call uncertain. The TCR sequence derives from a human donor with multiple sclerosis. As DNA, the CDR3 is TGTGCCAGCAGGCCGTTGGCAGCTAACTATGGCTACACCTTC. This encodes CASRPLAANYGYTF.